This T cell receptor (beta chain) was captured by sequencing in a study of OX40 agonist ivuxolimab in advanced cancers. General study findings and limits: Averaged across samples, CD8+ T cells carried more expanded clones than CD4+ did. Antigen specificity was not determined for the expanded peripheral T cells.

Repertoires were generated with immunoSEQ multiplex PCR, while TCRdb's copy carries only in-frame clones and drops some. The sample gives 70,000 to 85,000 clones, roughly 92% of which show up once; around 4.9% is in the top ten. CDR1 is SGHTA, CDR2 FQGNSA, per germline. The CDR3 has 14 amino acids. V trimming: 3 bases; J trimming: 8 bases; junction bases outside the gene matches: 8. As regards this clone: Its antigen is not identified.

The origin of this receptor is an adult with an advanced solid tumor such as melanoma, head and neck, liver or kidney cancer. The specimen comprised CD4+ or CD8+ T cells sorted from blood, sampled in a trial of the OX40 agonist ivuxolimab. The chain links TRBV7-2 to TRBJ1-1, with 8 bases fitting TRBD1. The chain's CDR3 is CASSFHRQGSEAFF. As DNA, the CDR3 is TGTGCCAGCAGCTTCCATAGACAGGGGTCAGAAGCTTTCTTT.